Listed below are T cell receptor beta chains from one sample, sequenced in a study of blood T cell repertoires in COVID-19. Clones were read by immunoSEQ multiplex PCR, and TCRdb kept only the in-frame ones, dropping some. The table includes 45,000 to 75,000 clones, 88% detected once. Sequencing input: peripheral blood. Receptors were obtained from a man in his sixties with acute or convalescent COVID-19. The CDR3 runs from the conserved cysteine through the conserved F or W.

v_call	j_call	cdr3_aa
TRBV7-2	TRBJ2-1	CASSLASASGRPGHEQFF
TRBV3-1/TRBV3-2	TRBJ1-1	CASSRTMNTEAFF
TRBV4-2	TRBJ2-7	CASSQDIGYEQYF
TRBV7-9	TRBJ2-2	CASSLPLRLAGYTGELFF
TRBV19	TRBJ1-1	CASILRVGYTEAFF
TRBV7-8	TRBJ1-2	CASSPDSSSNYGYTF
TRBV18	TRBJ1-2	CASSTVGGGYTF
TRBV24-1	TRBJ2-1	CATSDPGTYNEQFF
TRBV30	TRBJ1-6	CAWGIISPLHF
TRBV7-3	TRBJ2-1	CASSLAGLGDEQFF
TRBV10-1	TRBJ2-3	CASSLPGSDTQYF
TRBV2	TRBJ2-5	CASNLAGGIGTQYF
TRBV7-9	TRBJ1-5	CASSLSGQPNQPQHF
TRBV28	TRBJ2-5	CASNNLWGGQETQYF
TRBV3-1/TRBV3-2	TRBJ2-1	CASSQAPTSYNEQFF
TRBV11-2	TRBJ2-7	CASSRDGGAYEQYF
TRBV9	TRBJ2-1	CASSVGLAGGASSYNEQFF
TRBV4-1	TRBJ2-3	CASSRGEVGLITDTQYF
TRBV18	TRBJ1-5	CASSPTGAVQPQHF
TRBV28	TRBJ2-3	CASSFSAGGSTDTQYF
TRBV5-1	TRBJ2-5	CASSLAPRSETQYF
TRBV10-1	TRBJ2-2	CASSKRTSGDHTGELFF
TRBV6-5	TRBJ2-7	CASIALAGGEQYF
TRBV5-1	TRBJ1-1	CASSRGTGFTEAFF
TRBV18	TRBJ2-7	CASSSGTGVHEQYF
TRBV5-1	TRBJ2-1	CASSLVREGMQFF
TRBV24-1	TRBJ2-5	CATSGRESQETQYF
TRBV19	TRBJ1-5	CASSSLGGAIQPQHF
TRBV3-1/TRBV3-2	TRBJ2-3	CASSHPTRRHTQYF
TRBV7-3	TRBJ2-2	CASSPPGETNTGELFF
TRBV28	TRBJ2-5	CASSSTGGGETQYF
TRBV7-2	TRBJ2-7	CASSTSGKGIYEQYF